A selection of T cell receptor delta chains follows, all from one sample in a study of Vδ1+ human thymocytes. TCRdb re-analyzed the multiplex PCR reads via CATT. In the table there are 70,000 to 90,000 delta-chain clones, about 38% of which are singletons. The specimen sequenced was Vdelta1+ gamma-delta thymocytes from the thymus. These TCRs come from a boy in the first two years of life who had congenital heart surgery. CDR3s include the opening cysteine and the closing phenylalanine or tryptophan. The D gene is left open where the match is weak. Not every row has a clone size; where given, it reads once, few, many or a size class.

TRDD3,few,TRDV1,TRDJ1,TGTGCTCTTGGGGAAGAGAAGAAGGGCCTCACTGGGGGATACAGGTACACCGATAAACTCATCTTT,CALGEEKKGLTGGYRYTDKLIF
NA,few,TRDV1,TRDJ1,TGTGCTCTTGGGGAATTGCGTCCTACGTTACTGGGGATTGAATGCACCGATAAACTCATCTTT,CALGELRPTLLGIECTDKLIF
NA,once,TRDV1,TRDJ1,TGTGCTCTTGGGGATTCTCCCTGTACGCTGTACACCGATAAACTCATCTTT,CALGDSPCTLYTDKLIF
NA,few,TRDV1,TRDJ1,TGTGCTCTTGGGGATCGACCCTTCCTACCCCTGGGGGAACCGTACACCGATAAACTCATCTTT,CALGDRPFLPLGEPYTDKLIF
TRDD3,few,TRDV1,TRDJ1,TGTGCTCTTGTTTCTCCAAACTGGGGGATAAGATTCGATAAACTCATCTTT,CALVSPNWGIRFDKLIF
TRDD3,NA,TRDV1,TRDJ1,TGTGCTCTTGGGGAAAGAGGACCCCTCGACTGGGGGATACGCGGGACCGATAAACTCATCTTT,CALGERGPLDWGIRGTDKLIF
TRDD3,few,TRDV1,TRDJ1,TGTGCTCTTGGGGAACTCTCGAAAGGGGGATACGACAAACTCATCTTT,CALGELSKGGYDKLIF
NA,NA,TRDV1,TRDJ1,TGTGCTCTTGGGGAACAGAATACGGGGCTGGGATTAGGGCCCCCCACCGATAAACTCATCTTT,CALGEQNTGLGLGPPTDKLIF
TRDD3,NA,TRDV1,TRDJ1,TGTGCTCTTGGGGAATCTCCCCTACTGGGGGATACCCTGTACACCGATAAACTCATCTTT,CALGESPLLGDTLYTDKLIF
TRDD3,NA,TRDV2,TRDJ1,TGTGCCTGTGACAGCCGTCGGGGGGATACGCAGGGTAAACTGATCTTT,CACDSRRGDTQGKLIF
NA,NA,TRDV1,TRDJ1,TGTGCTCTTGAAGGTGGGGCGGCCGATAAACTCATCTTT,CALEGGAADKLIF
NA,NA,TRDV1,TRDJ1,TGTGCTCTTGGGGAAGATCTCCTACGTTACGAAACCGATAAACTCATCTTT,CALGEDLLRYETDKLIF
NA,few,TRDV1,TRDJ1,TGTGCTCTTGGGCCACGTATCCCTAGAGGTACTCCCGATAAACTCATCTTT,CALGPRIPRGTPDKLIF
TRDD2,few,TRDV1,TRDJ1,TGTGCTCTTGGGGAGATACTTCCTACGGCCCCCGGGGGTAAACTCATCTTT,CALGEILPTAPGGKLIF
TRDD3,NA,TRDV1,TRDJ1,TGTGCTCTTGGGGAATGCTCTCCTGGGCACTGGGGGACCCTGTACACCGATAAACTCATCTTT,CALGECSPGHWGTLYTDKLIF
TRDD2,few,TRDV1,TRDJ1,TGTGCTCTTGGGCCTCCTTCCTACGCATACACCGATAAACTCATCTTT,CALGPPSYAYTDKLIF
TRDD3,few,TRDV1,TRDJ1,TGTGCTCTTGGGGCCCAACTGGGGACCGATAAACTCATCTTT,CALGAQLGTDKLIF
TRDD3,NA,TRDV1,TRDJ1,TGTGCTCTTGGGGAGCCTACTGGGGGACACACCGATAAACTCATCTTT,CALGEPTGGHTDKLIF
TRDD3,NA,TRDV1,TRDJ1,TGTGCTCTTGGGGAAGGTTGTAGGGGATACGTGTACACCGATAAACTCATCTTT,CALGEGCRGYVYTDKLIF
TRDD3,NA,TRDV2,TRDJ1,TGTGCCTGTGACATCGCAAACTTGTACTGGGGGATAAGTGAAACCGATAAACCCATCTTT,CACDIANLYWGISETDKPIF
NA,once,TRDV1,TRDJ1,TGTGCTCTTGGGGAACTCACTACGATCCGATACCAGTACACCGATAAACTCATCTTT,CALGELTTIRYQYTDKLIF
NA,few,TRDV1,TRDJ1,TGTGCTCTTGGTTTTAGAACCAGCCTTCCAGGAGTACTGGGGAAAAGGAACCCGAAATACACCGATAAACTCATCTTT,CALGFRTSLPGVLGKRNPKYTDKLIF
TRDD3,few,TRDV1,TRDJ1,TGTGCTCTTGGGGAACTTCCCACCCACTGGGGGATACGCCTCGATATCGATAAACTCATCTTT,CALGELPTHWGIRLDIDKLIF
TRDD3,NA,TRDV1,TRDJ1,TGTGCTCTTGGGGAACTCGGACTCTGGGGATACAGTGAAACCGATAAACTCATCTTT,CALGELGLWGYSETDKLIF
NA,NA,TRDV1,TRDJ1,TGTGCTCTACGCCTTCCCCTCCTCGTCACCGATAAACTCATCTTT,CALRLPLLVTDKLIF
NA,NA,TRDV1,TRDJ1,TGTGCTCTTGGGGACCTTTACTTCCGGTGGGGGCCAATGACCGATAAACTCATCTTT,CALGDLYFRWGPMTDKLIF
TRDD3,NA,TRDV1,TRDJ1,TGTGCTCTTGGGGAAACCCACTGTGGGATACGTAGCACCGATAAACTCATCTTT,CALGETHCGIRSTDKLIF
TRDD3,NA,TRDV1,TRDJ1,TGTGCTCTTGGGGAAAACGGTAGATCCCTCGGTACTGGGGGATACCTGTACACCGATAAACTCATCTTT,CALGENGRSLGTGGYLYTDKLIF
TRDD3,few,TRDV1,TRDJ1,TGTGCTCTTGGGGACGTATGTACTGGGGATGAGGCTAACACCGATAAACTCATCTTT,CALGDVCTGDEANTDKLIF
NA,few,TRDV1,TRDJ1,TGTGCTCTTGGGGAAGAGTCGGTACATCAAGAGGGATGGTCAACCGATAAACTCATCTTT,CALGEESVHQEGWSTDKLIF
TRDD3,NA,TRDV1,TRDJ1,TGTGCTCTTGGGCCCACTTCCTCCACAGCTCCCGTACTGGGGGATGATGGGAAACTCATCTTT,CALGPTSSTAPVLGDDGKLIF